This is a list of T cell receptor beta chains from one sample in a study of early T cells in non-severe SARS-CoV-2 infection. TCRdb re-derived calls from the 5' RACE reads in MiXCR, one entry per CDR3 protein. The sample shows 35,000 to 40,000 distinct CDR3 sequences, 5% to 6.5% of them seen only once. The specimen sequenced was whole blood. The receptors stem from an adult who was a healthcare worker with PCR-confirmed SARS-CoV-2 infection or an uninfected control (not recorded which). Both conserved end residues are trimmed from each CDR3. The order of the fields is J gene, V gene, CDR3 protein.

J gene: TRBJ2-3
V gene: TRBV7-6
CDR3 protein: ASSHKADTQY

J gene: TRBJ2-1
V gene: TRBV7-9
CDR3 protein: ASNGVGDEQF

J gene: TRBJ1-1
V gene: TRBV18
CDR3 protein: ASSPRPTVGSTLNTEAF

J gene: TRBJ2-1
V gene: TRBV9
CDR3 protein: ASSVGDRYNEQF

J gene: TRBJ2-1
V gene: TRBV4-3
CDR3 protein: ASSQDLSGGFSYNEQF

J gene: TRBJ1-4
V gene: TRBV20-1
CDR3 protein: SAMRAEKLF

J gene: TRBJ2-5
V gene: TRBV5-1
CDR3 protein: ASSLVVSQETQY

J gene: TRBJ2-7
V gene: TRBV6-5
CDR3 protein: ASSYRVGGGSREQY

J gene: TRBJ2-7
V gene: TRBV15
CDR3 protein: ATSRDGRGRDEQY

J gene: TRBJ1-1
V gene: TRBV29-1
CDR3 protein: SAMGQMNTEAF

J gene: TRBJ2-5
V gene: TRBV7-9
CDR3 protein: ASSLWDLTETQY

J gene: TRBJ1-4
V gene: TRBV6-2/TRBV6-3
CDR3 protein: ASSSNTGTALF

J gene: TRBJ2-1
V gene: TRBV11-2
CDR3 protein: ASRSDRVEQF

J gene: TRBJ1-5
V gene: TRBV6-2/TRBV6-3
CDR3 protein: ASSYSTGSMGNQPQH

J gene: TRBJ2-3
V gene: TRBV5-4
CDR3 protein: ASRVGGGRTDTQY

J gene: TRBJ2-3
V gene: TRBV20-1
CDR3 protein: SARRPGFVQASTDTQY

J gene: TRBJ2-5
V gene: TRBV24-1
CDR3 protein: ATSEGGWETQY

J gene: TRBJ2-7
V gene: TRBV3-1
CDR3 protein: ASSHSSEQY

J gene: TRBJ2-3
V gene: TRBV6-1
CDR3 protein: ASSEGRDTQY

J gene: TRBJ2-3
V gene: TRBV11-3
CDR3 protein: ASSSALRTDTQY

J gene: TRBJ2-3
V gene: TRBV5-5
CDR3 protein: ASRVDGETDTQY

J gene: TRBJ1-1
V gene: TRBV12-3/TRBV12-4
CDR3 protein: ASTTGSGTEAF

J gene: TRBJ2-1
V gene: TRBV6-5
CDR3 protein: ASVRGPDYNEQF

J gene: TRBJ2-7
V gene: TRBV12-3/TRBV12-4
CDR3 protein: ASSFWAGGSYEQY

J gene: TRBJ2-5
V gene: TRBV27
CDR3 protein: ASSLRSDQETQY

J gene: TRBJ2-1
V gene: TRBV5-1
CDR3 protein: ASSSGQHNEQF